Listed below are T cell receptor beta chains from one sample, sequenced in a study of blood T cell repertoires in COVID-19. Sequenced by immunoSEQ multiplex PCR; TCRdb stores in-frame clones only, minus some. Found here are 250,000 or so clones, 84% of them singletons; the top ten hold approximately 4%. The sequencing sample was made of peripheral blood. All receptors derive from a man aged 60 to 69 with acute or convalescent COVID-19. Each CDR3 is given with its conserved first and last residue. A D gene is named only where the DNA matches it firmly. The size entry is marked missing in some rows and otherwise reads once, few, many or a size class.

cdr3_aa: CASSPIAGGKNEQFF; cdr3_nt: TGTGCCAGCAGCCCCATAGCGGGAGGGAAAAATGAGCAGTTCTTC; v_call: TRBV7-3; j_call: TRBJ2-1; d_call: TRBD2; clone_size: NA
cdr3_aa: CASSEGGGGTDTQYF; cdr3_nt: TGTGCCAGCAGTGAGGGCGGGGGTGGCACAGATACGCAGTATTTT; v_call: TRBV2; j_call: TRBJ2-3; d_call: TRBD2; clone_size: NA
cdr3_aa: CAIRGQGGRNEQFF; cdr3_nt: TGTGCCATCAGGGGACAGGGGGGCAGGAATGAGCAGTTCTTC; v_call: TRBV10-3; j_call: TRBJ2-1; d_call: TRBD1; clone_size: NA
cdr3_aa: CASSSTRGQGETQYF; cdr3_nt: TGTGCCAGCTCATCTACACGAGGACAGGGCGAGACCCAGTACTTC; v_call: TRBV18; j_call: TRBJ2-5; d_call: TRBD1; clone_size: NA
cdr3_aa: CASSIDRLYNEQFF; cdr3_nt: TGTGCCAGCAGCATCGACAGGCTATACAATGAGCAGTTCTTC; v_call: TRBV11-2; j_call: TRBJ2-1; d_call: NA; clone_size: few
cdr3_aa: CASSLAGVLDEQYF; cdr3_nt: TGTGCCAGCAGCCTAGCGGGAGTACTGGACGAGCAGTACTTC; v_call: TRBV3-1/TRBV3-2; j_call: TRBJ2-7; d_call: TRBD2; clone_size: NA
cdr3_aa: CASSWGTSGGSSYNEQFF; cdr3_nt: TGCGCCAGCAGCTGGGGGACTAGCGGGGGTAGCTCCTACAATGAGCAGTTCTTC; v_call: TRBV5-1; j_call: TRBJ2-1; d_call: TRBD2; clone_size: NA
cdr3_aa: CASSQEGGYGEKLFF; cdr3_nt: TGTGCCAGCAGCCAAGAAGGAGGGTACGGTGAAAAACTGTTTTTT; v_call: TRBV3-1/TRBV3-2; j_call: TRBJ1-4; d_call: NA; clone_size: NA
cdr3_aa: CASSLGPGGEQFF; cdr3_nt: TGTGCCAGCAGCCTCGGGCCGGGGGGTGAGCAGTTCTTC; v_call: TRBV3-1/TRBV3-2; j_call: TRBJ2-1; d_call: TRBD2; clone_size: NA
cdr3_aa: CATSRGQRGYNSPLHF; cdr3_nt: TGTGCCACCAGCAGAGGTCAGCGAGGCTATAATTCACCCCTCCACTTT; v_call: TRBV15; j_call: TRBJ1-6; d_call: NA; clone_size: NA
cdr3_aa: CASSVIQAPPTYEQYF; cdr3_nt: TGCGCCAGCAGCGTCATACAGGCCCCGCCGACCTACGAGCAGTACTTC; v_call: TRBV5-1; j_call: TRBJ2-7; d_call: NA; clone_size: NA
cdr3_aa: CASSPSGTSGKRGGSYEQYF; cdr3_nt: TGTGCCAGCAGCCCCAGTGGGACTAGCGGGAAAAGGGGTGGTTCCTACGAGCAGTACTTC; v_call: TRBV13; j_call: TRBJ2-7; d_call: TRBD2; clone_size: NA
cdr3_aa: CASSGGTPDNYGYTF; cdr3_nt: TGCGCCAGCAGCGGGGGGACGCCGGATAACTATGGCTACACCTTC; v_call: TRBV5-1; j_call: TRBJ1-2; d_call: NA; clone_size: NA
cdr3_aa: CASSPRQGAFSEAFF; cdr3_nt: TGTGCCAGCAGCCCGAGACAGGGTGCCTTTTCTGAAGCTTTCTTT; v_call: TRBV7-3; j_call: TRBJ1-1; d_call: TRBD1; clone_size: NA
cdr3_aa: CAISAGQGGTYEQYF; cdr3_nt: TGTGCCATCAGTGCCGGACAGGGGGGTACCTACGAGCAGTACTTC; v_call: TRBV10-3; j_call: TRBJ2-7; d_call: TRBD1; clone_size: once
cdr3_aa: CAWGRLNTEAFF; cdr3_nt: TGTGCCTGGGGGCGTCTGAACACTGAAGCTTTCTTT; v_call: TRBV30; j_call: TRBJ1-1; d_call: NA; clone_size: NA
cdr3_aa: CASSSLAGGHTGELFF; cdr3_nt: TGTGCCAGCAGCTCACTAGCGGGGGGTCACACCGGGGAGCTGTTTTTT; v_call: TRBV7-9; j_call: TRBJ2-2; d_call: TRBD2; clone_size: few
cdr3_aa: CASSEAGGGRTEAFF; cdr3_nt: TGTGCCAGCAGTGAAGCTGGGGGGGGGCGCACTGAAGCTTTCTTT; v_call: TRBV6-1; j_call: TRBJ1-1; d_call: NA; clone_size: NA
cdr3_aa: CASSLSNPPSEQYF; cdr3_nt: TGTGCCAGCAGCTTAAGCAACCCCCCTAGCGAGCAGTACTTC; v_call: TRBV7-3; j_call: TRBJ2-7; d_call: NA; clone_size: NA
cdr3_aa: CASSNIPGTSGSFGSYNEQFF; cdr3_nt: TGTGCCAGCAGCAATATCCCCGGGACTAGCGGGAGTTTTGGCTCCTACAATGAGCAGTTCTTC; v_call: TRBV21-1; j_call: TRBJ2-1; d_call: NA; clone_size: NA
cdr3_aa: CASTSTRNLNYGYTF; cdr3_nt: TGTGCCAGCACCTCCACTAGGAATTTAAACTATGGCTACACCTTC; v_call: TRBV6-5; j_call: TRBJ1-2; d_call: NA; clone_size: NA
cdr3_aa: CASSQGGNYPQETQYF; cdr3_nt: TGTGCCAGCAGCCAAGGAGGAAACTACCCCCAAGAGACCCAGTACTTC; v_call: TRBV14; j_call: TRBJ2-5; d_call: NA; clone_size: NA
cdr3_aa: CASSSDRGPYNEQFF; cdr3_nt: TGCGCCAGCAGCTCGGACAGGGGACCCTACAATGAGCAGTTCTTC; v_call: TRBV5-1; j_call: TRBJ2-1; d_call: TRBD1; clone_size: NA
cdr3_aa: CASSRRLAEPNNEQFF; cdr3_nt: TGTGCCAGCAGCCGGCGCCTAGCGGAACCTAACAATGAGCAGTTCTTC; v_call: TRBV7-2; j_call: TRBJ2-1; d_call: TRBD2; clone_size: NA
cdr3_aa: CAIGSGTSGNQETQYF; cdr3_nt: TGTGCCATCGGATCAGGAACTAGCGGGAACCAAGAGACCCAGTACTTC; v_call: TRBV10-3; j_call: TRBJ2-5; d_call: TRBD2; clone_size: NA
cdr3_aa: CASSVRTSGNGELFF; cdr3_nt: TGTGCCAGCAGCGTGCGGACTAGCGGGAATGGGGAGCTGTTTTTT; v_call: TRBV9; j_call: TRBJ2-2; d_call: TRBD2; clone_size: NA
cdr3_aa: CASSFYRSQETQYF; cdr3_nt: TGTGCCAGCAGTTTTTACAGGTCCCAAGAGACCCAGTACTTC; v_call: TRBV28; j_call: TRBJ2-5; d_call: NA; clone_size: NA
cdr3_aa: CSGTSTDTQYF; cdr3_nt: TGCAGCGGGACTAGCACAGATACGCAGTATTTT; v_call: TRBV29-1; j_call: TRBJ2-3; d_call: NA; clone_size: NA
cdr3_aa: CASSVGGDRNEKLFF; cdr3_nt: TGTGCCAGCAGCGTAGGGGGGGACCGTAATGAAAAACTGTTTTTT; v_call: TRBV9; j_call: TRBJ1-4; d_call: NA; clone_size: NA
cdr3_aa: CASMGLTSAAYEQYF; cdr3_nt: TGTGCCAGCATGGGTCTTACTAGCGCAGCCTACGAGCAGTACTTC; v_call: TRBV2; j_call: TRBJ2-7; d_call: TRBD2; clone_size: NA
cdr3_aa: CASSLYSGVEDTQYF; cdr3_nt: TGCGCCAGCAGCTTGTACTCGGGAGTGGAGGATACGCAGTATTTT; v_call: TRBV5-1; j_call: TRBJ2-3; d_call: NA; clone_size: NA
cdr3_aa: CASLTGEFTGELFF; cdr3_nt: TGTGCCAGTCTGACAGGGGAATTCACCGGGGAGCTGTTTTTT; v_call: TRBV2; j_call: TRBJ2-2; d_call: TRBD1; clone_size: NA
cdr3_aa: CASCAHNEQFF; cdr3_nt: TGTGCCAGCTGCGCTCACAATGAGCAGTTCTTC; v_call: TRBV12-3/TRBV12-4; j_call: TRBJ2-1; d_call: NA; clone_size: NA
cdr3_aa: CASSPYGGANTQYF; cdr3_nt: TGTGCCAGCAGCCCGTACGGGGGGGCGAATACGCAGTATTTT; v_call: TRBV4-2; j_call: TRBJ2-3; d_call: TRBD2; clone_size: NA
cdr3_aa: CASSASGVIEKLFF; cdr3_nt: TGTGCCAGCAGCGCCTCGGGGGTAATAGAAAAACTGTTTTTT; v_call: TRBV7-9; j_call: TRBJ1-4; d_call: NA; clone_size: NA
cdr3_aa: CASSLVMGPGGLYGYTF; cdr3_nt: TGTGCCAGCAGCTTAGTGATGGGGCCAGGGGGCCTCTATGGCTACACCTTC; v_call: TRBV7-2; j_call: TRBJ1-2; d_call: TRBD1; clone_size: NA
cdr3_aa: CSAQGEALNYGYTF; cdr3_nt: TGCAGCGCTCAGGGGGAGGCACTTAACTATGGCTACACCTTC; v_call: TRBV29-1; j_call: TRBJ1-2; d_call: TRBD1; clone_size: NA
cdr3_aa: CASSQEPRALYGYTF; cdr3_nt: TGTGCCAGCAGCCAAGAACCCAGGGCCCTGTATGGCTACACCTTC; v_call: TRBV3-1/TRBV3-2; j_call: TRBJ1-2; d_call: NA; clone_size: NA
cdr3_aa: CASSQLTQTVNSGNTIYF; cdr3_nt: TGTGCCAGCAGCCAATTAACACAGACAGTTAACTCTGGAAACACCATATATTTT; v_call: TRBV3-1/TRBV3-2; j_call: TRBJ1-3; d_call: NA; clone_size: NA
cdr3_aa: CASKNSLGLEQYF; cdr3_nt: TGTGCCAGCAAAAATTCTCTAGGTCTCGAGCAGTACTTC; v_call: TRBV27; j_call: TRBJ2-7; d_call: NA; clone_size: NA
cdr3_aa: CAISVGHEQYF; cdr3_nt: TGTGCCATCAGTGTGGGGCACGAGCAGTACTTC; v_call: TRBV10-3; j_call: TRBJ2-7; d_call: NA; clone_size: once
cdr3_aa: CASSYSRLVNSYNEQFF; cdr3_nt: TGTGCCAGCAGTTACTCGCGACTAGTAAACTCCTACAATGAGCAGTTCTTC; v_call: TRBV6-2/TRBV6-3; j_call: TRBJ2-1; d_call: NA; clone_size: NA
cdr3_aa: CASRVVETQYF; cdr3_nt: TGTGCCAGCCGAGTCGTAGAGACCCAGTACTTC; v_call: TRBV2; j_call: TRBJ2-5; d_call: NA; clone_size: NA
cdr3_aa: CASSFPRTGGKTFGELFF; cdr3_nt: TGTGCCAGTAGTTTTCCCCGGACAGGGGGAAAGACTTTCGGGGAGCTGTTTTTT; v_call: TRBV19; j_call: TRBJ2-2; d_call: TRBD1; clone_size: NA
cdr3_aa: CAWSAPRDEQYF; cdr3_nt: TGTGCCTGGAGTGCACCCAGGGACGAGCAGTACTTC; v_call: TRBV30; j_call: TRBJ2-7; d_call: NA; clone_size: NA
cdr3_aa: CASSNDGDSPLHF; cdr3_nt: TGTGCCAGCAGTAACGACGGGGATTCACCCCTCCACTTT; v_call: TRBV6-2/TRBV6-3; j_call: TRBJ1-6; d_call: NA; clone_size: NA
cdr3_aa: CASSDGQPNSPLHF; cdr3_nt: TGTGCCAGCAGTGACGGACAGCCAAATTCACCCCTCCACTTT; v_call: TRBV6-1; j_call: TRBJ1-6; d_call: NA; clone_size: NA
cdr3_aa: CASSLQDTNEKLFF; cdr3_nt: TGCGCCAGCAGCTTACAGGATACTAATGAAAAACTGTTTTTT; v_call: TRBV5-1; j_call: TRBJ1-4; d_call: NA; clone_size: NA
cdr3_aa: CASSFETSGGYNEQFF; cdr3_nt: TGTGCCAGCAGCTTCGAGACTAGCGGGGGCTACAATGAGCAGTTCTTC; v_call: TRBV11-2; j_call: TRBJ2-1; d_call: TRBD2; clone_size: once
cdr3_aa: CASSQDWGLKNEQFF; cdr3_nt: TGTGCCAGCAGCCAAGATTGGGGCCTCAAGAATGAGCAGTTCTTC; v_call: TRBV3-1/TRBV3-2; j_call: TRBJ2-1; d_call: NA; clone_size: NA